This entry lists 21 T cell receptor beta chains sequenced from one sample in a study of blood T cells in healthy people across ages. PCR was performed a second time for about 7 to 11 cycles using a sample-barcoded 5' primer and a J-beta primer mix. TCRdb fed the 5' RACE reads into MiXCR, producing one record per CDR3 protein. The table includes around 900,000 distinct CDR3 sequences, around 26% detected once. The material sequenced was blood. The source of these receptors is a woman aged 80 or over in good health.

This clonotype was seen more than once but under ten times. The V gene is TRBV7-6, the J gene TRBJ2-6; no clear D. CDR3 length: 16 residues. The germline V gene encodes CDR1 SGHVS and CDR2 FNYEAQ. V was shortened by 9 bases and J by 4 bases, with 19 bases between the two germline ends. CDR3 region: CASLARPGSGANVLTF. In DNA form, the CDR3 reads TGTGCCAGTCTGGCGCGGCCAGGCTCGGGGGCCAACGTCCTGACTTTC.

As concerns this clonotype: A much larger clone lies a single base off, so this may be a read error. In nucleotides, the CDR3 is TGTGCCAGCAGCTTCTACCGGGACAGGGAGGCTGTGCAGTTCTTC. This sequence encodes CASSFYRDREAVQFF. This rearrangement joins TRBV7-9 to TRBJ2-1; the match to TRBD1 covers 9 bases. The junction had 12 bases not matched to a gene; V was cut back by 3 bases and J by 12 bases. The CDR3 consists of 15 residues. CDR1 is SEHNR, CDR2 FQNEAQ, per germline (reference sequence). Full variable domain (remainder filled in from reference TRBV7-9 and TRBJ2-1): DTGVSQNPRHKITKRGQNVTFRCDPISEHNRLYWYRQTLGQGPEFLTYFQNEAQLEKSRLLSDRFSAERPKGSFSTLEIQRTEQGDSAMYLCASSFYRDREAVQFFGPGTRLTVL.

This clonotype was seen many times. The gene calls are TRBV12-3 or TRBV12-4 and TRBJ1-1, with a tentative D call TRBD1 (5 bases). Trimming stripped 4 bases from V and 0 bases from J, with 12 bases between. The CDR3 spans 15 residues. CDR3: CASSYLGRLNTEAFF. For the CDR3, the DNA is TGTGCCAGCAGTTATCTGGGACGACTGAACACTGAAGCTTTCTTT.

In its sample, this clonotype was seen many times. The rearrangement uses TRBV10-3 and TRBJ1-5, with D maybe TRBD1 (6 bases). V dropped 11 bases and J dropped 1 base, with 9 bases sitting between them. CDR1 and CDR2 from the germline V gene are ENHRY and SYGVKD. The CDR3 length is 12 residues. The CDR3 bases are TGTGCCGCCAGGGGAAGCAATCAGCCCCAGCATTTT. This translates into CAARGSNQPQHF.

This clonotype came up many times. The chain has TRBV6-1 and TRBJ1-2, with 7 bases matching TRBD1. The CDR3 runs 15 residues. The germline gives CDR1 MNHNS, CDR2 SASEGT. V was pared by 5 bases and J by 2 bases, with 8 bases of the junction left unmatched. The CDR3 spells CASSSRQGGNYGYTF. CDR3 sequence (DNA): TGTGCCAGCAGTAGTCGACAGGGAGGAAACTATGGCTACACCTTC.

This clonotype was counted only a few times. This sequence joins TRBV28 and TRBJ1-4; no clear D gene. V lost 3 bases, J lost 5 bases, and 7 bases lay in between. Germline assignment: CDR1 MDHEN and CDR2 SYDVKM. The CDR3 length is 13 residues. The CDR3 loop reads CASSLVENEKLFF. DNA for the CDR3: TGTGCCAGCAGTTTGGTAGAGAATGAAAAACTGTTTTTT.

Of note for this clonotype: One base away lies a much larger clone, so this may be a sequencing read error. In nucleotides, the CDR3 is TGTGCCAGCAGTTTATTACTTGCGGGGGGGCCCTCTGGGGCCAACGTCCGGACTTTC. Protein sequence: CASSLLLAGGPSGANVRTF. The chain joins TRBV6-5 to TRBJ2-6; 9 bases are a match to TRBD2. The CDR3 is 19 amino acids. Germline V gene sequence: CDR1 MNHEY, CDR2 SVGAGI.

With respect to this clonotype: A read error is possible here, since a much larger clone lies one base away. This chain uses TRBV5-8 with TRBJ2-6; no reliable D call. This CDR3 has 16 residues. Trimming stripped 5 bases from V and 0 bases from J, with 12 bases between. Looked up from germline, CDR1 is SGHTS and CDR2 is YDEGEE. CDR3 DNA: TGTGCCAGCAGTCTAAGGCACAGCTCTGGGGCCAACGTCCTGACTTTC. Translation: CASSLRHSSGANVLTF.

This clonotype was seen many times. This sequence joins TRBV6-5 and TRBJ2-7, with 10 bases aligning to TRBD1. V trimming: 1 base; J trimming: 6 bases; junction bases outside the gene matches: 9. CDR3 length: 16 residues. Germline assignment: CDR1 MNHEY and CDR2 SVGAGI. This CDR3 reads CASSYLTGGSGGEQYF. CDR3 nucleotides: TGTGCCAGCAGTTACTTGACAGGGGGCAGTGGTGGCGAGCAGTACTTC.

This clonotype was recorded many times. V gene TRBV7-9 combines with J gene TRBJ2-7; 7 nucleotides match TRBD1. Germline V gene lookup returns CDR1 SEHNR and CDR2 FQNEAQ (reference sequence). This CDR3 region has 15 residues. V lost 5 bases to trimming and J lost 2 bases; unmatched junction nucleotides: 9. CDR3 sequence reads: CASSPSGTEAYEQYF. The CDR3, as DNA: TGTGCCAGCAGCCCGTCCGGGACAGAGGCCTACGAGCAGTACTTC.

This clonotype showed up many times. V and J are TRBV6-1 and TRBJ2-7; D gene uncertain. The CDR3 is made up of 13 amino acids. V lost 4 bases to trimming and J lost 3 bases, with 10 bases between them. The V gene's germline CDR1 is MNHNS and CDR2 SASEGT. In DNA form, the CDR3 reads TGTGCCAGCAGTGGTAGAGTTGGCTACGAGCAGTACTTC. Its protein is CASSGRVGYEQYF.

This clonotype was seen more than once but under ten times. V gene TRBV12-3 or TRBV12-4 combines with J gene TRBJ1-2; no definite D call. Between the trimmed V and J ends, which lost 0 bases and 4 bases, there was a span of 6 bases. The CDR3 spans 13 residues. CDR3 coding DNA: TGTGCCAGCAGTTTAGCCCAGAGCTATGGCTACACCTTC. Its translation is CASSLAQSYGYTF.

V usage is TRBV5-1 and J usage is TRBJ1-1; D might be TRBD1 (5 bases). This CDR3 has 14 amino acids. Germline CDR1 and CDR2: SGHRS and YFSETQ. The V and J ends lost 3 bases and 0 bases respectively, with 9 bases between them. The CDR3 loop is CASSWTPLNTEAFF. CDR3 nucleotides: TGCGCCAGCAGCTGGACACCTCTGAACACTGAAGCTTTCTTT.

This clonotype was detected ten times or more. The chain has TRBV4-1 and TRBJ2-5; TRBD2 matches 9 bases. V was clipped by 0 bases and J by 2 bases; unmatched bases: 7. The CDR3 runs 17 residues. CDR1 is MGHRA, CDR2 YSYEKL, per germline. The CDR3 is CASSQDGVAGVQETQYF. The CDR3 DNA sequence: TGCGCCAGCAGCCAAGATGGGGTAGCGGGGGTTCAAGAGACCCAGTACTTC.

The chain uses TRBV11-2 and TRBJ2-4; D possibly corresponds to TRBD2 (5 bases). The J call may be faulty, since TRBJ2-7 better matches the DNA end. CDR1 and CDR2 from the germline V gene are SGHAT and FQNNGV. The CDR3 length is 13 residues. The CDR3 nucleotides read TGTGCCAGCAGCCCCCCGGGGTACTACGAGCAGTACTTC. Translation: CASSPPGYYEQYF.

This clonotype was found many times. This chain uses TRBV27 with TRBJ1-2, with a weak D call TRBD1 (5 bases). The CDR3 length is 19 residues. V was trimmed by 5 bases and J by 0 bases, leaving 25 bases between them. Germline V lookup: CDR1 MNHEY, CDR2 SMNVEV (reference sequence). CDR3 protein: CASSTNSLRVSGTNYGYTF. The CDR3 coding sequence is TGTGCCAGCAGTACAAACTCACTCAGGGTTTCGGGGACTAACTATGGCTACACCTTC.

This clonotype was detected many times. The chain combines TRBV20-1 with TRBJ2-3; D might be TRBD1 or TRBD2, each matching 5 bases. This CDR3 has 14 amino acids. Germline V CDR1 and CDR2: DFQATT, SNEGSKA (reference sequence). V was trimmed by 3 bases and J by 12 bases, leaving 22 bases between them. This chain's CDR3 is CSARGGRDGVTQYF. CDR3 coding DNA: TGCAGTGCTAGGGGCGGCAGGGACGGGGTAACACAGTATTTT.

This clonotype was counted between two and nine times. The chain employs TRBV5-5 and TRBJ2-2; no clear D gene. The CDR3 totals 15 residues. Germline CDR1 and CDR2: SGHKS and YYEKEE (reference sequence). V was cut by 2 bases and J by 2 bases, with 10 bases left in between. The CDR3 sequence is CASSLKASNTGELFF. The DNA of the CDR3 is TGTGCCAGCAGCTTAAAAGCGAGCAACACCGGGGAGCTGTTTTTT. Looking up the rest from reference TRBV5-5 and TRBJ2-2 gives the full variable domain: DAGVTQSPTHLIKTRGQQVTLRCSPISGHKSVSWYQQVLGQGPQFIFQYYEKEERGRGNFPDRFSARQFPNYSSELNVNALLLGDSALYLCASSLKASNTGELFFGEGSRLTVL.

The rearrangement links TRBV29-1 to TRBJ1-1; 7 nucleotides agree with TRBD1. From germline, CDR1 is SQVTM and CDR2 ANQGSEA. The V gene end was trimmed by 5 bases and the J gene end by 14 bases; junction bases not matched to a gene: 23. The CDR3 totals 15 residues. CDR3 sequence reads: CSVQGQDVMNTGAFF. The CDR3 region has the DNA TGCAGCGTTCAAGGACAGGATGTAATGAACACTGGAGCGTTCTTT.

The sample holds a few counts of this clonotype. The chain joins TRBV14 to TRBJ1-2; D possibly corresponds to TRBD1 (6 bases). CDR1 and CDR2 from the germline V gene are SGHDN and FVKESK. The CDR3 runs 14 residues. V dropped 2 bases and J dropped 4 bases, with 11 bases sitting between them. CDR3 coding DNA: TGTGCCAGCAGCCAAAAACAGGGAATCTATGGCTACACCTTC. Its translation is CASSQKQGIYGYTF.

This clonotype has only a few counts. The V gene is TRBV2, the J gene TRBJ1-1; no firm D call. CDR3 length: 14 amino acids. Germline V gene data show CDR1 as SNHLY and CDR2 as FYNNEI. V was trimmed by 0 bases and J by 1 base, leaving 6 bases between them. The CDR3 DNA follows: TGTGCCAGCAGTGAAGCATGGGGGAACACTGAAGCTTTCTTT. It translates to CASSEAWGNTEAFF.